These T cell receptor beta chains were read from a single sample in a study of control samples from healthy donors and cancer patients. The repertoire was sequenced with immunoSEQ multiplex PCR; TCRdb's copy has only in-frame clones and lacks some. The table has just over 150,000 clones, over 90% seen once. Material for sequencing was blood. The source of these receptors is a middle-aged man in good health. Both conserved end residues are part of each CDR3. D genes are given only for firm matches. Rows may omit the clone size; those that give it use once, few, many or a size class.

J gene | V gene | clone size | D gene | CDR3 protein | CDR3 DNA
TRBJ2-7 | TRBV18 | NA | TRBD1 | CASSPNPGGQEQYF | TGTGCCAGCTCACCAAACCCAGGGGGTCAAGAGCAGTACTTC
TRBJ1-2 | TRBV2 | NA | NA | CASSEPRTENYGYTF | TGTGCCAGCAGCGAACCGAGGACGGAGAACTATGGCTACACCTTC
TRBJ1-1 | TRBV5-1 | NA | NA | CASSFGRMGTEAFF | TGCGCCAGCAGCTTTGGACGGATGGGCACTGAAGCTTTCTTT
TRBJ1-2 | TRBV7-9 | NA | NA | CASSPRGGDGYTF | TGTGCCAGCAGCCCACGCGGTGGGGATGGCTACACCTTC
TRBJ1-4 | TRBV5-1 | NA | NA | CASSIGGGNEKLFF | TGCGCCAGCAGCATCGGGGGGGGGAATGAAAAACTGTTTTTT
TRBJ1-3 | TRBV6-5 | once | NA | CASSLTELSGNTIYF | TGTGCCAGCAGCCTTACGGAGCTCTCTGGAAACACCATATATTTT
TRBJ1-2 | TRBV6-5 | NA | NA | CASNEFAGGYTF | TGTGCCAGCAACGAATTCGCGGGGGGCTACACCTTC
TRBJ2-7 | TRBV30 | NA | TRBD1 | CAWSPPGGFFYEQYF | TGTGCCTGGAGTCCTCCAGGGGGATTTTTCTACGAGCAGTACTTC
TRBJ2-4 | TRBV19 | NA | NA | CATQRSDGTGIVKNIQYF | TGTGCCACCCAGAGGTCCGATGGGACTGGAATTGTGAAAAACATTCAGTACTTC
TRBJ2-5 | TRBV24-1 | NA | TRBD2 | CATSDLGREGIETQYF | TGTGCCACCAGTGATTTGGGGCGGGAGGGCATAGAGACCCAGTACTTC
TRBJ2-7 | TRBV18 | NA | TRBD1 | CASSPPAGQGGYEQYF | TGTGCCAGCTCACCACCGGCGGGACAGGGGGGCTACGAGCAGTACTTC
TRBJ2-5 | TRBV20-1 | NA | NA | CSASRLAVQETQYF | TGCAGTGCCAGTCGTCTAGCAGTACAAGAGACCCAGTACTTC
TRBJ1-1 | TRBV5-5 | NA | NA | CASSLDHGLLNTEAFF | TGTGCCAGCAGCTTGGATCATGGACTCTTGAACACTGAAGCTTTCTTT
TRBJ2-7 | TRBV6-1 | NA | NA | CASSPLREQYF | TGTGCCAGCAGCCCTCTGCGCGAGCAGTACTTC
TRBJ2-2 | TRBV6-1 | NA | NA | CASSDRPANTGELFF | TGTGCCAGCAGTGACAGGCCAGCGAACACCGGGGAGCTGTTTTTT
TRBJ2-2 | TRBV6-4 | once | NA | CASSAGTGTGELFF | TGTGCCAGCAGTGCCGGGACTGGCACCGGGGAGCTGTTTTTT
TRBJ2-1 | TRBV4-1 | NA | NA | CASSQEPSGSYNEQFF | TGCGCCAGCAGCCAAGAACCCAGCGGCTCCTACAATGAGCAGTTCTTC
TRBJ2-1 | TRBV12-3/TRBV12-4 | NA | NA | CASTVNHNEQFF | TGTGCCAGCACCGTGAACCACAATGAGCAGTTCTTC
TRBJ1-1 | TRBV13 | once | NA | CASSFIGGSEAFF | TGTGCCAGCAGCTTTATTGGAGGATCTGAAGCTTTCTTT
TRBJ2-5 | TRBV10-1 | NA | NA | CASSDPAVGRETQYF | TGCGCCAGCAGTGATCCGGCAGTGGGGAGGGAGACCCAGTACTTC
TRBJ1-1 | TRBV5-1 | NA | NA | CASSYDGGNTEAFF | TGCGCCAGCAGCTACGACGGGGGGAACACTGAAGCTTTCTTT
TRBJ2-1 | TRBV5-6 | once | NA | CASSRGLAPYNEQFF | TGTGCCAGCAGCCGCGGGCTAGCGCCTTACAATGAGCAGTTCTTC
TRBJ1-5 | TRBV19 | NA | NA | CASKEGSNQPQHF | TGTGCCAGTAAGGAGGGAAGCAATCAGCCCCAGCATTTT
TRBJ2-1 | TRBV7-9 | NA | NA | CASSLAGGRTYNEQFF | TGTGCCAGCAGCTTAGCAGGGGGTAGGACCTACAATGAGCAGTTCTTC
TRBJ2-2 | TRBV9 | NA | TRBD2 | CASSVGGRAPGELFF | TGTGCCAGCAGCGTAGGCGGGAGGGCACCCGGGGAGCTGTTTTTT
TRBJ1-5 | TRBV12-3/TRBV12-4 | NA | TRBD1 | CASSLDRDQPQHF | TGTGCCAGCAGCTTAGACAGGGACCAGCCCCAGCATTTT
TRBJ2-1 | TRBV14 | NA | NA | CASSQLRLGEQFF | TGTGCCAGCAGCCAACTGAGGTTGGGTGAGCAGTTCTTC
TRBJ1-3 | TRBV18 | NA | TRBD1 | CASSPPGRGRGNTIYF | TGTGCCAGCTCACCACCCGGGAGGGGGCGAGGAAACACCATATATTTT
TRBJ2-5 | TRBV2 | once | NA | CASSESAWETQYF | TGTGCCAGCAGTGAATCGGCGTGGGAGACCCAGTACTTC
TRBJ1-2 | TRBV28 | NA | TRBD1 | CASTTGTGRGGYTF | TGTGCCAGCACCACAGGGACAGGGAGAGGTGGCTACACCTTC
TRBJ2-3 | TRBV7-9 | medium-sized | NA | CASSSKSPDTQYF | TGTGCCAGCAGCTCTAAGTCCCCCGATACGCAGTATTTT
TRBJ1-1 | TRBV5-1 | NA | NA | CASSSTPSWGSTEAFF | TGCGCCAGCAGCTCAACCCCCTCCTGGGGGAGTACTGAAGCTTTCTTT
TRBJ2-1 | TRBV28 | NA | NA | CASSRPMAYNEQFF | TGTGCCAGCAGTAGACCCATGGCCTACAATGAGCAGTTCTTC
TRBJ2-1 | TRBV6-4 | NA | TRBD2 | CASSKPGSGNNEQFF | TGTGCCAGCAGCAAACCGGGTAGCGGGAACAATGAGCAGTTCTTC
TRBJ2-7 | TRBV3-1/TRBV3-2 | few | TRBD2 | CASSQGSGRASEQYF | TGTGCCAGCAGCCAAGGGAGCGGGAGGGCTAGCGAGCAGTACTTC
TRBJ2-5 | TRBV30 | few | TRBD2 | CAWSAPLAGGETQYF | TGTGCCTGGAGTGCCCCTCTAGCGGGAGGAGAGACCCAGTACTTC
TRBJ2-1 | TRBV24-1 | NA | NA | CATSDHKWETPKNEQFF | TGTGCCACCAGTGACCATAAATGGGAGACCCCCAAAAATGAGCAGTTCTTC
TRBJ2-2 | TRBV11-2 | NA | TRBD2 | CASSLRLANTGELFF | TGTGCCAGCAGCTTACGACTAGCTAACACCGGGGAGCTGTTTTTT
TRBJ2-1 | TRBV27 | NA | TRBD2 | CASSLSPGGPRNEQFF | TGTGCCAGCAGTTTATCCCCGGGAGGGCCGCGAAATGAGCAGTTCTTC
TRBJ2-7 | TRBV25-1 | NA | NA | CASKTPGAYEQYF | TGTGCCAGCAAAACACCGGGGGCCTACGAGCAGTACTTC
TRBJ2-5 | TRBV11-2 | NA | NA | CASSPILLWGRETQYF | TGTGCCAGCAGCCCGATCCTGCTTTGGGGTCGGGAGACCCAGTACTTC
TRBJ1-3 | TRBV3-1/TRBV3-2 | NA | NA | CASSPRPSGNTIYF | TGTGCCAGCAGCCCGCGGCCCTCTGGAAACACCATATATTTT
TRBJ2-7 | TRBV18 | NA | TRBD2 | CASSPQTSGLTYEQYF | TGTGCCAGCTCACCACAGACTAGCGGGTTGACCTACGAGCAGTACTTC
TRBJ2-7 | TRBV19 | NA | TRBD1 | CASSRTGGYEQYF | TGTGCCAGTAGTAGGACAGGGGGCTACGAGCAGTACTTC
TRBJ2-7 | TRBV19 | NA | TRBD2 | CASSSGTSGSSYEQYF | TGTGCCAGTAGTTCGGGGACTAGCGGTAGCTCCTACGAGCAGTACTTC
TRBJ2-5 | TRBV6-5 | NA | NA | CASSYSARLQETQYF | TGTGCCAGCAGTTACTCTGCCAGGCTCCAAGAGACCCAGTACTTC
TRBJ2-3 | TRBV28 | NA | TRBD2 | CASSPGGQRTDTQYF | TGTGCCAGCAGCCCGGGAGGCCAGAGGACAGATACGCAGTATTTT